The rows below give T cell receptor beta chains drawn from one sample of a study of technical replicates of blood from several donors. Data came from immunoSEQ multiplex PCR; TCRdb stores just in-frame clones and leaves some out. The sample includes approximately 75,000 clones, about 97% seen only once; the top ten take about 0.27%. The sample was T cells isolated from PBMCs. The receptors were gathered from a human donor in good health. Each CDR3 is given with its conserved first and last residue. Fields, in order: clone size, V gene, D gene, J gene, CDR3 protein, CDR3 DNA. A D gene is named only where the DNA matches it firmly. Clone sizes are given selectively: once, few, many, or a class where the clone is expanded.

.,TRBV19,TRBD1,TRBJ2-7,CASRMGQGTSYEQYF,TGTGCCAGTAGGATGGGACAGGGGACATCCTACGAGCAGTACTTC
.,TRBV25-1,.,TRBJ2-1,CASSVKEGGDEQFF,TGTGCCAGCAGTGTCAAAGAAGGGGGGGATGAGCAGTTCTTC
.,TRBV5-6,.,TRBJ2-1,CASRYSSYNEQFF,TGTGCCAGCAGGTACAGCTCCTACAATGAGCAGTTCTTC
few,TRBV25-1,TRBD2,TRBJ2-4,CASSDNSGIPAKNIQYF,TGTGCCAGCAGTGACAATAGCGGGATTCCAGCCAAAAACATTCAGTACTTC
.,TRBV4-1,TRBD1,TRBJ2-7,CASSQGMVETGSGYEQYF,TGCGCCAGCAGCCAAGGAATGGTGGAGACAGGGAGCGGCTACGAGCAGTACTTC
.,TRBV4-1,.,TRBJ1-1,CASSHDLQGNEAFF,TGCGCCAGCAGCCACGACCTACAGGGAAATGAAGCTTTCTTT
.,TRBV19,.,TRBJ1-1,CASSIAGVGGNTEAFF,TGTGCCAGTAGTATAGCGGGGGTCGGGGGGAACACTGAAGCTTTCTTT
.,TRBV15,TRBD2,TRBJ2-1,CATSRDAGGPDEQFF,TGTGCCACCAGCAGAGATGCGGGAGGGCCTGATGAGCAGTTCTTC
.,TRBV7-8,TRBD1,TRBJ2-7,CASSPPGQGMKLSYEQYF,TGTGCCAGCAGCCCACCGGGACAGGGGATGAAACTCTCCTACGAGCAGTACTTC
.,TRBV6-6,.,TRBJ1-2,CASSYHQNNYGYTF,TGTGCCAGCAGTTATCACCAGAATAACTATGGCTACACCTTC
.,TRBV14,.,TRBJ1-2,CASSLGVDYTF,TGTGCCAGCAGCCTCGGGGTAGACTACACCTTC
.,TRBV11-3,.,TRBJ1-1,CASSFIAFF,TGTGCCAGCAGCTTCATAGCTTTCTTT
.,TRBV9,.,TRBJ2-4,CASSQGQLGQNIQYF,TGTGCCAGCAGCCAAGGACAGTTGGGCCAAAACATTCAGTACTTC
few,TRBV5-8,.,TRBJ2-4,CARTQDSKNIQYF,TGTGCCAGGACCCAGGACAGTAAAAACATTCAGTACTTC
.,TRBV7-9,TRBD2,TRBJ2-3,CASSMGLAGVVHTQYF,TGTGCCAGCAGCATGGGACTAGCGGGAGTAGTGCATACGCAGTATTTT
.,TRBV6-6,.,TRBJ2-7,CASSYGPQVREQYF,TGTGCCAGCAGTTACGGGCCACAAGTGCGCGAGCAGTACTTC
once,TRBV10-1,.,TRBJ2-5,CASSGFRGLQETQYF,TGCGCCAGCTCAGGATTCCGGGGTCTTCAAGAGACCCAGTACTTC
.,TRBV10-3,.,TRBJ1-5,CAISEPGEGQPQHF,TGTGCCATCAGCGAACCAGGGGAGGGACAGCCCCAGCATTTT
.,TRBV19,TRBD2,TRBJ2-7,CASSDAREGYEQYF,TGTGCCAGTAGCGACGCTAGGGAGGGCTACGAGCAGTACTTC
.,TRBV7-9,.,TRBJ1-3,CASSSSGVHSGNTIYF,TGTGCCAGCAGCTCCTCGGGGGTACACTCTGGAAACACCATATATTTT
.,TRBV10-3,TRBD1,TRBJ2-5,CAINQGERETQYF,TGTGCCATCAACCAGGGGGAACGGGAGACCCAGTACTTC
.,TRBV9,.,TRBJ1-2,CASREPHQSYTF,TGTGCCAGCAGAGAGCCCCATCAAAGCTACACCTTC
.,TRBV9,.,TRBJ2-7,CASSVGDKFYEQYF,TGTGCCAGCAGCGTAGGTGACAAGTTCTACGAGCAGTACTTC
.,TRBV6-5,TRBD1,TRBJ1-2,CASSYSSNPDRETF,TGTGCCAGCAGTTACTCCTCAAATCCGGACAGGGAGACCTTC
.,TRBV9,.,TRBJ1-2,CASSRTVNYGYTF,TGTGCCAGCAGCAGGACAGTTAACTATGGCTACACCTTC
.,TRBV12-5,TRBD1,TRBJ2-5,CASGLGIQGETQYF,TGTGCTAGTGGTTTGGGAATACAGGGGGAGACCCAGTACTTC
.,TRBV9,.,TRBJ2-5,CASSGQLGVGTQYF,TGTGCCAGCAGCGGGCAGCTAGGCGTTGGGACCCAGTACTTC
.,TRBV7-9,.,TRBJ2-1,CASENEQFF,TGTGCCAGTGAGAATGAGCAGTTCTTC
.,TRBV11-2,TRBD1,TRBJ2-7,CASSFRTGGGGEQYF,TGTGCCAGCAGCTTTCGGACAGGGGGAGGAGGCGAGCAGTACTTC
.,TRBV25-1,.,TRBJ1-1,CASRDIHTEAFF,TGTGCCAGCAGGGACATCCACACTGAAGCTTTCTTT
.,TRBV28,.,TRBJ2-3,CASSLGAGGTDTQYF,TGTGCCAGCAGTTTGGGAGCAGGTGGCACAGATACGCAGTATTTT
.,TRBV5-1,.,TRBJ2-3,CASSAPSVGVEDTQYF,TGCGCCAGCAGCGCACCTAGCGTCGGCGTAGAAGATACGCAGTATTTT
once,TRBV7-2,.,TRBJ2-7,CASSLYPTAEQYF,TGTGCCAGCAGCTTATATCCTACAGCCGAGCAGTACTTC
.,TRBV5-4,TRBD1,TRBJ2-1,CASSLGQGVVNEQFF,TGTGCCAGCAGCTTGGGACAGGGAGTGGTCAATGAGCAGTTCTTC
.,TRBV28,TRBD1,TRBJ2-1,CASSFPIGGRGQFF,TGTGCCAGCAGTTTTCCGATAGGGGGCCGGGGGCAGTTCTTC
.,TRBV11-3,.,TRBJ2-7,CASSLVRQGDSEQYF,TGTGCCAGCAGCTTAGTAAGGCAGGGGGACTCCGAGCAGTACTTC
.,TRBV28,.,TRBJ2-7,CASRRDTYEQYF,TGTGCCAGCAGACGGGACACCTACGAGCAGTACTTC
.,TRBV7-9,TRBD1,TRBJ2-3,CASSFGQASTDTQYF,TGTGCCAGCAGCTTCGGACAGGCCAGCACAGATACGCAGTATTTT
.,TRBV11-1,.,TRBJ2-2,CASSLTGNTGELFF,TGTGCCAGCAGCTTGACAGGGAACACCGGGGAGCTGTTTTTT
.,TRBV5-1,TRBD1,TRBJ2-7,CASSGTGPLDEQYF,TGCGCCAGCAGTGGGACAGGGCCCCTGGACGAGCAGTACTTC
.,TRBV7-9,.,TRBJ1-1,CASSLNVFRDTEAFF,TGTGCCAGCAGCTTAAATGTCTTCCGGGACACTGAAGCTTTCTTT
.,TRBV29-1,TRBD1,TRBJ1-2,CSVILGTEANYGYTF,TGCAGCGTCATACTTGGGACAGAAGCTAACTATGGCTACACCTTC
.,TRBV7-9,.,TRBJ1-1,CASSFKRSPRIEAFF,TGTGCCAGCAGCTTCAAGCGGTCCCCGCGAATTGAAGCTTTCTTT
.,TRBV28,TRBD2,TRBJ2-7,CASSYGVIALAGEYEQYF,TGTGCCAGCAGTTATGGTGTTATAGCATTAGCGGGAGAGTACGAGCAGTACTTC
.,TRBV19,.,TRBJ1-2,CASSMWRSTNYGYTF,TGTGCCAGTAGTATGTGGAGATCCACTAACTATGGCTACACCTTC